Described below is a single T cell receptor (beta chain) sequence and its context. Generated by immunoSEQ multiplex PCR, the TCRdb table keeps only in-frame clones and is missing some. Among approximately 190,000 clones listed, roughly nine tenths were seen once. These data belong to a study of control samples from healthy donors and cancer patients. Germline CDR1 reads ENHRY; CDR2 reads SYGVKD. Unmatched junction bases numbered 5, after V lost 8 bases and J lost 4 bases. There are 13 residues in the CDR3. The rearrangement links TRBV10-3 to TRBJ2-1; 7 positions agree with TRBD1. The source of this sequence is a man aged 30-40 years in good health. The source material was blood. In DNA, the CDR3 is TGTGCCATCGGGGCAGGGGGATACAATGAGCAGTTCTTC. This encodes CAIGAGGYNEQFF.